A single sample gave rise to the 30 T cell receptor beta chains below, sequenced in a study of blood T cell repertoires in COVID-19. Sequencing used immunoSEQ multiplex PCR; TCRdb keeps in-frame clones, though not all of them. The sample consists of around 86,000 clones, around 80% of them appearing once. Sequenced input: peripheral blood. These receptors were obtained from a woman at least 80 years old with acute or convalescent COVID-19.

The rearrangement uses TRBV18 and TRBJ1-2, with D possibly matching TRBD1 (6 bases). V lost 6 bases and J lost 4, with 15 bases in between. The CDR3 has 14 residues. Per germline, CDR1 KGHSH and CDR2 LQKENI. In nucleotides, the CDR3 is TGTGCCAGCTCGCGAGGGGGAACGGGCTATGGCTACACCTTC. Residues: CASSRGGTGYGYTF.

This clone has only a few counts. The chain links TRBV3-1 (or the pseudogene TRBV3-2) to TRBJ1-1; the match to TRBD1 covers 9 bases. Germline V gene lookup returns CDR1 LGHDT and CDR2 YNNKEL (reference sequence). There are 12 residues in the CDR3. With 2 bases clipped from V and 12 bases from J, the junction kept 4 bases outside the gene matches. CDR3 in DNA: TGTGCCAGCAGCCAACTCGGACAGGGGTCTTTCTTT. It yields the protein CASSQLGQGSFF.

The V gene is TRBV25-1, the J gene TRBJ2-3; maybe TRBD1 (6 bases). V lost 1 base, J lost 4 bases, and 15 bases lay in between. The CDR3 runs 16 residues. Per germline, CDR1 MGHDK and CDR2 SYGVNS. CDR3 protein: CASSESGQGSSDTQYF. CDR3 DNA: TGTGCCAGCAGTGAATCTGGCCAGGGGTCATCAGATACGCAGTATTTT.

Only one count was recorded for this clone. The rearrangement links TRBV7-9 to TRBJ2-6; D is undetermined. The germline V and J ends were trimmed by 4 bases and 0 bases, with 7 bases remaining between them. CDR1 is SEHNR, CDR2 FQNEAQ, per germline (reference sequence). The CDR3 runs to 15 residues. The CDR3 sequence is CASSSGFSGANVLTF. Written as DNA, the CDR3 is TGTGCCAGCAGCTCCGGTTTCTCTGGGGCCAACGTCCTGACTTTC.

The chain carries TRBV7-8 and TRBJ2-7, with TRBD2 as a possible D gene (7 bases). The V end was cut by 5 bases, the J end by 4 bases, with 18 bases between. CDR1 is SGHVS and CDR2 is FQNEAQ in the germline V gene. CDR3 size: 15 residues. The CDR3, as DNA: TGTGCCAGCAGCGACCGACTGGGGGGGCCTTACGAGCAGTACTTC. As protein: CASSDRLGGPYEQYF.

This chain links TRBV29-1 with TRBJ2-1, with 10 bases aligning to TRBD2. The CDR3 contains 16 residues. In germline, CDR1 is SQVTM, CDR2 ANQGSEA. V lost 3 bases to trimming and J lost 4 bases; unmatched junction nucleotides: 9. The CDR3 loop is CSVDSSGSSGYNEQFF. CDR3 nucleotides: TGCAGCGTTGATTCTAGCGGGAGCAGTGGGTACAATGAGCAGTTCTTC.

The chain has TRBV5-1 and TRBJ2-5, with TRBD1 matching over 10 bases. The CDR3 extends over 15 amino acids. In germline, CDR1 is SGHRS, CDR2 YFSETQ. V lost 5 bases to trimming and J lost 4 bases; unmatched junction nucleotides: 8. The CDR3 sequence: CASRPGTGAGETQYF. The CDR3 DNA reads as TGCGCCAGCAGGCCCGGGACAGGGGCAGGAGAGACCCAGTACTTC.

The chain has TRBV11-2 and TRBJ1-6; D may be TRBD1 (5 bases). There are 14 residues in the CDR3. Germline assignment: CDR1 SGHAT and CDR2 FQNNGV. Trimming left V 1 base short and J 8 bases short, with 9 bases between. The CDR3 DNA is TGTGCCAGCAGCTTAGGGACAAAACATTCACCCCTCCACTTT. The encoded protein is CASSLGTKHSPLHF.

The chain joins TRBV11-2 to TRBJ2-7; the D gene is possibly TRBD1 (6 bases). Germline lookup yields CDR1 SGHAT and CDR2 FQNNGV. The ends were cut back, 5 bases at V and 4 bases at J, with 9 bases in the middle. The CDR3 consists of 12 residues. The CDR3 DNA is TGTGCCAGCAGCGCCCAGGGGTACGAGCAGTACTTC. Amino acid sequence: CASSAQGYEQYF.

CDR3 region: CATSRGGASETQYF. CDR3 nucleotides: TGTGCCACCAGCAGAGGGGGCGCTTCAGAGACCCAGTACTTC. V usage is TRBV15 and J usage is TRBJ2-5; TRBD1 might be the D (5 bases). Per the germline V gene, CDR1 is LNHNV and CDR2 is YYDKDF (reference sequence). The CDR3 extends over 14 amino acids. Deletions cut 1 base from V and 4 bases from J, with 10 bases between.

The chain uses TRBV2 and TRBJ1-3; 7 bases are shared with TRBD1. This CDR3 spans 15 amino acids. Per the germline V gene, CDR1 is SNHLY and CDR2 is FYNNEI. The junction had 6 bases not matched to a gene; V was cut back by 7 bases and J by 0 bases. Written as DNA, the CDR3 is TGTGCCAGCACAATGAGGGACAGCTCTGGAAACACCATATATTTT. Amino acids: CASTMRDSSGNTIYF.

In this sample, this clone turned up once. The CDR3 coding sequence is TGCGCCAGCAGCTTTAGCGGACAAGAGACCCAGTACTTC. Translation gives CASSFSGQETQYF. This rearrangement joins TRBV5-1 to TRBJ2-5; D might be TRBD2 (6 bases). V was pared by 2 bases and J by 2 bases, with 7 bases between. From germline, CDR1 is SGHRS and CDR2 YFSETQ. The CDR3 sequence is 13 residues long.

V gene TRBV5-1 combines with J gene TRBJ2-1, with 14 positions matching TRBD2. This CDR3 region has 19 residues. The V gene's germline CDR1 is SGHRS and CDR2 YFSETQ. Losses at the gene ends were 7 bases for V and 1 base for J; bases not matched to a gene: 13. CDR3 protein: CASWASGTSGSRSYNEQFF. CDR3 DNA: TGCGCCAGCTGGGCTTCCGGGACTAGCGGGAGTCGGTCCTACAATGAGCAGTTCTTC.

The rearrangement joins TRBV7-2 to TRBJ2-5; D uncertain. The ends were cut back, 4 bases at V and 5 bases at J, with 17 bases in the middle. CDR1 is SGHTA, CDR2 FQGNSA, per germline. The CDR3 sequence is 15 residues long. CDR3 sequence: CASSSLSPGGETQYF. CDR3 coding DNA: TGTGCCAGCAGCTCCCTATCCCCGGGTGGGGAGACCCAGTACTTC.

The V gene is TRBV24-1, the J gene TRBJ2-7; 11 nucleotides match TRBD2. The V segment lost 4 bases and the J segment 7 bases; nucleotides outside the gene matches: 8. The V gene's germline CDR1 is KGHDR and CDR2 SFDVKD. The CDR3 consists of 15 residues. The CDR3 reads CATSEPGTSGEEQYF. Written as DNA, the CDR3 is TGTGCCACCAGTGAACCCGGGACTAGCGGCGAGGAGCAGTACTTC.

This clone appeared a single time. The V gene is TRBV5-5, the J gene TRBJ2-3; the D gene is possibly TRBD1 (7 bases). This CDR3 spans 15 amino acids. The V gene lost 6 bases and the J gene lost 1 base, with 15 bases spanning the gap. Germline V gives CDR1 SGHKS, CDR2 YYEKEE (reference sequence). CDR3 region: CASTPDREGTDTQYF. The CDR3, as DNA: TGTGCCAGCACGCCCGACAGGGAGGGCACAGATACGCAGTATTTT.

This clone was detected only a few times. The chain joins TRBV30 to TRBJ1-3; a weak D match, TRBD1 (5 bases). V lost 3 bases and J lost 4, with 13 bases in between. CDR1 is GTSNPN and CDR2 is SVGIG in the germline V gene (reference sequence). This CDR3 spans 14 amino acids. This CDR3 is CAWSRGEGGNTIYF. The CDR3 DNA reads as TGTGCCTGGAGCCGGGGGGAAGGAGGAAACACCATATATTTT.

The chain carries TRBV5-4 and TRBJ2-7, with D hard to call. CDR1 and CDR2 (germline): SGHNT, YYREEE (reference sequence). The CDR3 sequence is 12 residues long. Trimming removed 4 bases at V and 4 bases at J, with 9 bases between. DNA of the CDR3: TGTGCCAGCAGCCGAGACTCGTACGAGCAGTACTTC. It yields the protein CASSRDSYEQYF.

The rearrangement links TRBV7-9 to TRBJ2-1; D is unclear. CDR3 length: 19 residues. Germline V CDR1 and CDR2: SEHNR, FQNEAQ (reference sequence). Trimming pared 5 bases from V and 0 bases from J, leaving 23 bases between. CDR3 amino acids: CASSPPEIVGYPSYNEQFF. The CDR3 DNA is TGTGCCAGCAGCCCCCCCGAGATTGTGGGCTACCCCTCCTACAATGAGCAGTTCTTC.

The chain's CDR3 is CASRFRQGGSNQPQHF. The CDR3 DNA is TGTGCCAGCCGATTCCGACAGGGTGGGAGCAATCAGCCCCAGCATTTT. The chain has TRBV9 and TRBJ1-5; TRBD1 matches 7 bases. V trimming: 7 bases; J trimming: 1 base; junction bases outside the gene matches: 11. Germline V CDR1 and CDR2: SGDLS, YYNGEE. The CDR3 has 16 residues.

V is TRBV7-3 and J is TRBJ2-1; 7 bases map to TRBD1. Germline lookup yields CDR1 SGHTA and CDR2 FQGTGA. Losses at the gene ends were 1 base for V and 3 bases for J; bases not matched to a gene: 0. The CDR3 is 14 residues long. Here the CDR3 DNA reads TGTGCCAGCAGCTTAAGACAGGGCTACAATGAGCAGTTCTTC. This gives the protein CASSLRQGYNEQFF.

The V and J genes are TRBV11-2 and TRBJ2-2, with D perhaps matching TRBD2 (5 bases). CDR3 length: 15 amino acids. Germline CDR1 is SGHAT and CDR2 is FQNNGV. V gave up 5 bases and J gave up 5 bases, with 15 bases separating them. CDR3 region: CASSPPKLDTGELFF. CDR3 nucleotides: TGTGCCAGCAGCCCACCGAAACTAGATACCGGGGAGCTGTTTTTT.

This chain uses TRBV3-1 (or the pseudogene TRBV3-2) with TRBJ2-7; D possibly corresponds to TRBD1 (6 bases). Between the trimmed V and J ends, which lost 0 bases and 7 bases, there was a span of 13 bases. In germline, CDR1 is LGHDT, CDR2 YNNKEL (reference sequence). This CDR3 has 14 amino acids. CDR3 bases: TGTGCCAGCAGCCAAGATTTAGGGGGAAGGGAGCAGTACTTC. Amino acid sequence: CASSQDLGGREQYF.

The J gene is TRBJ1-2, the V gene TRBV11-3, with D uncertain. The germline V gene encodes CDR1 SGHNT and CDR2 YENEEA. Trimming shortened V by 5 bases and J by 0 bases, and 10 bases separated the two germline ends. The length of the CDR3 is 14 residues. The CDR3 loop is CASSHDPANYGYTF. The CDR3 bases are TGTGCCAGCAGCCACGATCCAGCTAACTATGGCTACACCTTC. Complete variable domain (other parts from reference TRBV11-3 and TRBJ1-2): EAGVVQSPRYKIIEKKQPVAFWCNPISGHNTLYWYLQNLGQGPELLIRYENEEAVDDSQLPKDRFSAERLKGVDSTLKIQPAELGDSAVYLCASSHDPANYGYTFGSGTRLTVV.

The rearrangement links TRBV5-4 to TRBJ2-1; 10 bases align to TRBD2. The CDR3 spans 16 residues. From germline, CDR1 is SGHNT and CDR2 YYREEE (reference sequence). V lost 4 bases and J lost 2; bases outside the gene matches: 6. DNA of the CDR3: TGTGCCAGCAGCCCTAGGACTAGCGGTACCTACAATGAGCAGTTCTTC. Translation: CASSPRTSGTYNEQFF.

This clone was detected only a few times. The chain uses TRBV19 and TRBJ2-3; perhaps TRBD1 as D (6 bases). The CDR3 loop spans 12 amino acids. Between the trimmed V and J ends, which lost 3 bases and 6 bases, there was a span of 7 bases. The germline gives CDR1 LNHDA, CDR2 SQIVND (reference sequence). The CDR3 DNA sequence: TGTGCCAGTAGTATGAGGGGGGATACGCAGTATTTT. Protein sequence: CASSMRGDTQYF. The whole variable domain, filled in from reference TRBV19 and TRBJ2-3, reads DGGITQSPKYLFRKEGQNVTLSCEQNLNHDAMYWYRQDPGQGLRLIYYSQIVNDFQKGDIAEGYSVSREKKESFPLTVTSAQKNPTAFYLCASSMRGDTQYFGPGTRLTVL.

The chain carries TRBV11-3 and TRBJ2-1; TRBD1 agrees at 10 bases. From germline, CDR1 is SGHNT and CDR2 YENEEA. The V gene end was trimmed by 4 bases and the J gene end by 10 bases; junction bases not matched to a gene: 10. CDR3 size: 15 residues. The CDR3 region is CASSYVSGTGVEQFF. The CDR3, as DNA: TGTGCCAGCAGCTACGTCTCCGGGACAGGGGTCGAGCAGTTCTTC.

The chain combines TRBV3-1 (or the pseudogene TRBV3-2) with TRBJ2-5, with 12 positions matching TRBD1. V was pared by 0 bases and J by 5 bases, with 4 bases of the junction left unmatched. The germline gives CDR1 LGHDT, CDR2 YNNKEL (reference sequence). The CDR3 sequence is 16 residues long. The CDR3 loop reads CASSQEGTGGRETQYF. In nucleotides, the CDR3 is TGTGCCAGCAGCCAAGAAGGGACAGGGGGCCGGGAGACCCAGTACTTC.

This rearrangement joins TRBV2 to TRBJ1-6; the D gene is possibly TRBD1 (5 bases). Trimming removed 4 bases from V and 14 bases from J, with 18 bases in between. This CDR3 is built from 14 residues. CDR1 and CDR2 (germline): SNHLY, FYNNEI. The DNA for the CDR3 is TGTGCCAGCAGTGCCCGGGACTGGGGAGGGGCCCTCCACTTT. This sequence encodes CASSARDWGGALHF.

V is TRBV6-5 and J is TRBJ2-7, with 12 bases identical to TRBD1. The germline CDR1 and CDR2 sequences are MNHEY and SVGAGI. The CDR3 is 15 residues long. V was pared by 7 bases and J by 2 bases, with 6 bases of the junction left unmatched. The CDR3 DNA reads TGTGCCAGCAACGTGGGACAGGGGGCGGCCTACGAGCAGTACTTC. This encodes CASNVGQGAAYEQYF.